These T cell receptor beta chains were read from a single sample in a study of identifying expanded T cells in peripheral blood. The repertoire was sequenced with immunoSEQ multiplex PCR; TCRdb's copy has only in-frame clones and lacks some. The table lists 70,000 to 95,000 clones, roughly 90% of them singletons. Sequences were obtained from blood. These receptors came from a person aged 18-70 years in good health. CDR3s include the opening cysteine and the closing phenylalanine or tryptophan. The D gene is left open where the match is weak. Size tells how often a clone was seen (once, few, many) or the class of an expanded clone, and some rows leave it out.

>TRBJ2-7|TRBD1|-|TRBV6-5
CASSFAGQGKRQYF
TGTGCCAGCAGTTTCGCCGGACAGGGAAAAAGGCAGTACTTC
>TRBJ1-2|TRBD1|once|TRBV30
CAWGQGYGYTF
TGTGCCTGGGGACAGGGTTATGGCTACACCTTC
>TRBJ1-6|-|-|TRBV9
CASSTTDGRGSPLHF
TGTGCCAGCAGCACTACCGACGGGCGCGGTTCACCCCTCCACTTT
>TRBJ1-5|-|-|TRBV5-5
CASSSLGNQPQHF
TGTGCCAGCAGTTCCCTTGGGAATCAGCCCCAGCATTTT
>TRBJ2-1|TRBD2|-|TRBV5-1
CASSLSGGVGNEQFF
TGCGCCAGCAGCCTTAGCGGGGGTGTCGGCAATGAGCAGTTCTTC
>TRBJ2-1|-|once|TRBV9
CASSPSPLGNEQFF
TGTGCCAGCAGTCCCAGCCCCTTAGGTAATGAGCAGTTCTTC
>TRBJ2-5|TRBD2|-|TRBV9
CASSVGVAGKNQETQYF
TGTGCCAGCAGCGTAGGGGTAGCGGGGAAAAACCAAGAGACCCAGTACTTC
>TRBJ1-5|-|-|TRBV15
CATSRDGAIGSNQPQHF
TGTGCCACCAGCAGAGATGGGGCGATTGGTAGCAATCAGCCCCAGCATTTT
>TRBJ2-2|TRBD1|-|TRBV5-1
CASSRTGSELFF
TGCGCCAGCAGCCGGACAGGGTCGGAGCTGTTTTTT
>TRBJ1-4|TRBD1|-|TRBV5-1
CASSLGGQHNEKLFF
TGCGCCAGCAGCTTGGGGGGACAGCATAATGAAAAACTGTTTTTT
>TRBJ2-2|TRBD1|-|TRBV11-3
CASSPGQGNTGELFF
TGTGCCAGCAGCCCGGGACAGGGAAACACCGGGGAGCTGTTTTTT
>TRBJ1-2|TRBD1|-|TRBV27
CASSSMRDRLSYGYTF
TGTGCCAGCAGCAGCATGAGGGACAGGCTAAGCTATGGCTACACCTTC
>TRBJ2-1|TRBD2|once|TRBV5-4
CASSPGTSGGANEQFF
TGTGCCAGCAGCCCCGGGACTAGCGGGGGAGCGAATGAGCAGTTCTTC
>TRBJ2-1|-|-|TRBV19
CASSILLVGAEQFF
TGTGCCAGTAGTATATTACTAGTGGGGGCTGAGCAGTTCTTC
>TRBJ1-5|-|-|TRBV25-1
CASSESGRDQPQHF
TGTGCCAGCAGTGAATCAGGGAGAGATCAGCCCCAGCATTTT
>TRBJ1-2|-|few|TRBV19
CASSALRLPSYGYTF
TGTGCCAGTAGTGCCCTACGGCTTCCCAGCTATGGCTACACCTTC
>TRBJ2-1|-|-|TRBV7-8
CASSLVGEQFF
TGTGCCAGCAGCTTAGTCGGTGAGCAGTTCTTC
>TRBJ2-7|-|-|TRBV5-6
CASSLGGYEQYF
TGTGCCAGCAGCTTGGGGGGGTACGAGCAGTACTTC
>TRBJ2-7|-|-|TRBV11-2
CASSLAGIKNEQYF
TGTGCCAGCAGCTTGGCGGGTATTAAGAACGAGCAGTACTTC
>TRBJ1-5|-|once|TRBV4-2
CASSQESQGGNQPQHF
TGTGCCAGCAGCCAAGAATCACAGGGAGGGAATCAGCCCCAGCATTTT
>TRBJ2-7|-|once|TRBV2
CASSGLLTRKYF
TGTGCCAGCAGCGGTCTCCTAACCAGAAAGTACTTC
>TRBJ2-7|-|-|TRBV4-1
CASSQDPVLEQYF
TGCGCCAGCAGCCAAGATCCAGTCTTGGAGCAGTACTTC
>TRBJ2-5|TRBD1|-|TRBV5-1
CASSLNRGETQYF
TGCGCCAGCAGCTTGAACAGGGGGGAGACCCAGTACTTC
>TRBJ1-5|TRBD1|-|TRBV2
CASMSDRAGNQPQHF
TGTGCCAGCATGAGTGACAGGGCCGGCAATCAGCCCCAGCATTTT
>TRBJ2-2|-|-|TRBV7-9
CASSLVPSGELFF
TGTGCCAGCAGCTTAGTACCCTCCGGGGAGCTGTTTTTT
>TRBJ2-7|TRBD2|-|TRBV30
CAWRRHESSGSYEQYF
TGTGCCTGGAGGCGTCATGAGTCTAGCGGGAGTTACGAGCAGTACTTC
>TRBJ1-1|TRBD1|-|TRBV30
CAWGQGSDTEAFF
TGTGCCTGGGGACAGGGGAGTGATACTGAAGCTTTCTTT
>TRBJ1-1|-|-|TRBV5-4
CASSSDGNTEAFF
TGTGCCAGCAGCTCGGACGGGAACACTGAAGCTTTCTTT
>TRBJ1-2|TRBD1|once|TRBV4-2
CASSQVIDRVGYGYTF
TGTGCCAGCAGCCAGGTCATCGACAGGGTTGGCTATGGCTACACCTTC
>TRBJ1-2|-|few|TRBV30
CASLEGPYYGYTF
TGTGCCTCCCTGGAGGGCCCCTACTATGGCTACACCTTC
>TRBJ1-6|TRBD1|-|TRBV6-1
CASSEKTGVGNSPLHF
TGTGCCAGCAGTGAAAAGACAGGGGTCGGTAATTCACCCCTCCACTTT
>TRBJ2-5|TRBD2|-|TRBV6-5
CASSLTSVQETQYF
TGTGCCAGCAGTCTGACTAGCGTACAAGAGACCCAGTACTTC
>TRBJ1-1|-|-|TRBV5-4
CASSFDSTEAFF
TGTGCCAGCAGCTTCGACAGTACTGAAGCTTTCTTT
>TRBJ2-7|TRBD1|-|TRBV4-1
CASSQDGTGALEQYF
TGCGCCAGCAGCCAAGATGGGACAGGAGCTCTTGAGCAGTACTTC
>TRBJ1-2|-|-|TRBV7-3
CASNPGDYGYTF
TGTGCCAGCAACCCGGGGGACTATGGCTACACCTTC
>TRBJ2-2|TRBD1|-|TRBV28
CASSLGTAGTGELFF
TGTGCCAGCAGCCTCGGGACAGCCGGTACCGGGGAGCTGTTTTTT
>TRBJ2-4|-|once|TRBV30
CAWSLDPTGPGNIQYF
TGTGCCTGGAGTCTAGACCCCACAGGGCCCGGAAACATTCAGTACTTC
>TRBJ2-5|TRBD1|-|TRBV18
CASSPPTGQGLETQYF
TGTGCCAGCTCACCACCGACAGGACAGGGGTTGGAGACCCAGTACTTC
>TRBJ2-3|-|-|TRBV7-3
CASSLTRGSTDTQYF
TGTGCCAGCAGCTTAACGCGGGGTAGCACAGATACGCAGTATTTT
>TRBJ2-7|TRBD1|-|TRBV28
CASSSGTGLVYEQYF
TGTGCCAGCAGTTCAGGGACAGGGCTAGTTTACGAGCAGTACTTC
>TRBJ1-1|-|-|TRBV28
CASSAFVRTEAFF
TGTGCCAGCAGTGCGTTTGTCCGGACTGAAGCTTTCTTT
>TRBJ2-3|TRBD2|-|TRBV5-1
CASSLLAGGPTDTQYF
TGCGCCAGCAGCCTACTAGCGGGGGGCCCCACAGATACGCAGTATTTT
>TRBJ2-2|-|-|TRBV19
CASTPATANTGELFF
TGTGCCAGTACCCCAGCGACTGCGAACACCGGGGAGCTGTTTTTT
>TRBJ1-2|-|-|TRBV10-2
CASSESTFFSRRGANGYTF
TGCGCCAGCAGTGAGTCGACTTTTTTTTCCCGGCGGGGCGCGAATGGCTACACCTTC
>TRBJ2-7|TRBD2|-|TRBV5-1
CASSPLVGTRGEQYF
TGCGCCAGCAGCCCGTTGGTCGGGACTAGGGGCGAGCAGTACTTC
>TRBJ2-6|TRBD2|once|TRBV4-1
CASSQGAGGRLGANVLTF
TGCGCCAGCAGCCAAGGAGCGGGAGGGCGTCTTGGGGCCAACGTCCTGACTTTC
>TRBJ2-7|TRBD1|-|TRBV19
CASSIRTGSYEQYF
TGTGCCAGTAGTATTAGGACAGGCTCCTACGAGCAGTACTTC
>TRBJ1-6|-|-|TRBV19
CASTPRGGNSPLHF
TGTGCCAGTACCCCACGGGGGGGGAATTCACCCCTCCACTTT
>TRBJ2-2|-|-|TRBV2
CASSNQANTGELFF
TGTGCCAGCAGTAATCAGGCGAACACCGGGGAGCTGTTTTTT
>TRBJ2-7|TRBD1|few|TRBV30
CAWGNAGTGVDGQYF
TGTGCCTGGGGAAACGCCGGGACAGGAGTCGACGGGCAGTACTTC
>TRBJ2-7|TRBD1|-|TRBV5-1
CASSLGDRGEQYF
TGCGCCAGCAGCTTGGGGGACAGGGGCGAGCAGTACTTC
>TRBJ2-2|-|once|TRBV7-2
CASSISGETGELFF
TGTGCCAGCAGCATCTCAGGGGAGACCGGGGAGCTGTTTTTT
>TRBJ1-2|TRBD1|few|TRBV6-1
CASSQTQGANYGYTF
TGTGCCAGCAGTCAGACTCAGGGGGCTAACTATGGCTACACCTTC
>TRBJ1-1|-|once|TRBV5-1
CASETGRGTEAFF
TGCGCCAGTGAGACGGGTCGGGGGACTGAAGCTTTCTTT
>TRBJ2-5|-|-|TRBV5-4
CASSFAGEETQYF
TGTGCCAGCAGCTTTGCAGGCGAAGAGACCCAGTACTTC
>TRBJ2-5|-|-|TRBV7-2
CASTDRGTQETQYF
TGTGCCAGCACCGATCGGGGCACCCAAGAGACCCAGTACTTC
>TRBJ1-4|-|-|TRBV6-4
CASSDSRVSGNEKLFF
TGTGCCAGCAGTGACTCGAGGGTATCAGGGAATGAAAAACTGTTTTTT